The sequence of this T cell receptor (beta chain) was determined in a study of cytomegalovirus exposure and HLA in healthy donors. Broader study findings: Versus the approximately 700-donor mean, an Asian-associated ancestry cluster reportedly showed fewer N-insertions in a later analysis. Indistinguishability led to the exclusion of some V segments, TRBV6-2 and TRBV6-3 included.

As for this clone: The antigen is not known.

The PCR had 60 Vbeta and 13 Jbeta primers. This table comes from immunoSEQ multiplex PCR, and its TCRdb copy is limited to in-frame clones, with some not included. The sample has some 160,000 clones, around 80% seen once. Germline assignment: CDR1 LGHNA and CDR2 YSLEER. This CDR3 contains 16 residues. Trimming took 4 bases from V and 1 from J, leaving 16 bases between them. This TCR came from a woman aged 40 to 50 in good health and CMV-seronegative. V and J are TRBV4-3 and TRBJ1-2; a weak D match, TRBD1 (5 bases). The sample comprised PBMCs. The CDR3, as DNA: TGCGCCAGCAGCCTCCGGGGGGGTAGGGGTAACTATGGCTACACCTTC. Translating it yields CASSLRGGRGNYGYTF.